Listed here is a single T cell receptor (beta chain). Its antigen is unknown. No per-base quality is available; no much larger clone lies one base away. This record comes from a study of blood T cell repertoires in COVID-19 (dated by TCRdb to about 2020). The study in broad terms: Collaborator samples came from the United States, Italy and Spain and covered acute and convalescent phases of COVID-19. The prospective study material was composed of cDNA or gDNA derived from T cells, B-cell-depleted T cells, or PBMCs. Where available, HLA class I and class II types were obtained from metadata supplied by the sample provider rather than from assay-based typing. Samples were obtained from the ongoing ImmuneRACE study (first 160 participants) and from about 1,300 subjects provided by 6 global collaborators. The dataset comprised deeply sampled blood TCRbeta repertoires from subjects exposed to, actively infected with, or recovered from COVID-19. Sample metadata almost always included a de-identified subject ID, COVID-19 status, age in years and sex. A freely available public database, intended as a resource for researchers studying the immune response to SARS-CoV-2, is where the repertoires were released.

TCRbeta CDR3 regions were amplified from genomic DNA by means of the immunoSEQ Assay, a bias-controlled multiplex PCR. For the original study's pipeline: Within the assay, amplification of reference gene primers was used to estimate how many nucleated cells each sample contained. To quantify the absolute abundance of each unique TCRbeta CDR3 rearrangement, sequence reads were collapsed and filtered. For each sample, productive Simpson clonality was calculated by taking the square root of Simpson's diversity index across productive rearrangements. Sourced from immuneACCESS, this table was stored by TCRdb with only in-frame sequences that have V and J called. A share of the clones is absent; for the studies checked, an unresolved V gene accounts for under half, and the remainder has no known explanation. V, J and clone size were drawn from that table, and D and trimming were deduced from the DNA. Present in this sample are around 86,000 clones, about 83% of which were seen just once. The ten largest clones represent 29% of the sample.

Whole blood was collected in K2EDTA tubes by collaborating institutions according to the institutions' own protocols. For TCRbeta analysis, collaborators shipped samples as frozen whole blood, isolated PBMCs, or DNA extracted from either of those sample types. Overall study outcomes, separate from this receptor: The amount of clinical and demographic metadata varied by source and participant and was provided uncurated.

Deletion took 1 base off V and 5 bases off J, with a span of 18 bases between the germline ends. For CDR1 and CDR2, the germline V gene (reference sequence) lists SGHNT and YYREEE. The CDR3 has 16 amino acids, counting the end cysteine and phenylalanine. Of all the DNA, just the CDR3 is kept, 48 bases in frame from base 1. Rearrangement joined TRBV5-4 to TRBJ2-5, and possibly TRBD2, on 8 matching bases. Sequenced material: peripheral blood. The receptor comes from a woman older than 75 with acute or convalescent COVID-19. The DNA sequence is given as TGTGCCAGCAGCTTGACGGGGGGGAGGGGGCCGGAGACCCAGTACTTC. This encodes CASSLTGGRGPETQYF.